This record concerns one TCR beta chain sequence. Its specificity is unknown. The source of the sample is a study of monozygotic twins with inflammatory bowel disease. The study, taken as a whole, reports: Other individuals had fewer clonotypes in common with IBD patients than with healthy twins, especially with disease activity.

TCRdb re-called the 5' RACE reads; one entry per CDR3 protein, DNA not given. Its table records some 450,000 distinct CDR3 sequences. Sequencing was carried out using blood. The receptor was derived from a human donor with ulcerative colitis or Crohn's disease, or a healthy co-twin of an affected twin (not recorded which).

This CDR3 is CASSLALQRGGRGEQFF. This chain links TRBV7-2 with TRBJ2-1; the TCRdb D gene call, TRBD1, has no DNA to confirm it. The CDR3 covers 17 residues. Per germline, CDR1 SGHTA and CDR2 FQGNSA.